The rows below give T cell receptor beta chains drawn from one sample of a study of cytomegalovirus exposure and HLA in healthy donors. Generated by immunoSEQ multiplex PCR, the TCRdb table keeps only in-frame clones and is missing some. The table shows some 25,000 clones, with about four fifths occurring only once. The sequenced sample consisted of PBMCs. The receptor set was obtained from a male donor in good health and CMV-seronegative. Both conserved end residues are part of each CDR3. A D gene is named only where the DNA matches it firmly.

V gene	J gene	D gene	CDR3 DNA	CDR3 protein
TRBV5-1	TRBJ2-7	.	TGCGCCAGCAGCTGGGACAAGGCCTACGAGCAGTACTTC	CASSWDKAYEQYF
TRBV7-9	TRBJ2-5	.	TGTTCCAGCAGCTTCGAAGGGGACCAGTACTTC	CSSSFEGDQYF
TRBV28	TRBJ1-4	TRBD1	TGTGCCAGCAGTTCGGCCCAGGGGGCGGGTGAAAAACTGTTTTTT	CASSSAQGAGEKLFF
TRBV11-2	TRBJ1-1	TRBD1	TGTGCCAGCAGCTTTGACAGGGGGACTGAAGCTTTCTTT	CASSFDRGTEAFF
TRBV4-3	TRBJ1-5	TRBD1	TGCGCCAGCAGCCAAGATTGCCGTGGCGGACAGGGAAGGACGTATAGCAATCAGCCCCAGCATTTT	CASSQDCRGGQGRTYSNQPQHF
TRBV18	TRBJ1-1	.	TGTGCCAGCTCACCTGGGACTGGGAACACTGAAGCTTTCTTT	CASSPGTGNTEAFF
TRBV6-4	TRBJ2-1	TRBD2	TGTGCCAGCAGTGACTCTACGGGAGGGGGTAATGAGCAGTTCTTC	CASSDSTGGGNEQFF
TRBV2	TRBJ1-4	.	TGTGCCAGCAGTGAAGCTCTTAATGAAAAACTGTTTTTT	CASSEALNEKLFF
TRBV19	TRBJ1-2	.	TGTGCCAGTAGTATAGTCGGGGTCGGCTACACCTTC	CASSIVGVGYTF
TRBV28	TRBJ2-1	.	TGTGCCAGCAGTTCCTCGTATAGTGGGTTCTTC	CASSSSYSGFF
TRBV7-3	TRBJ2-1	TRBD2	TGTGCCAGCAGCTTAAGGCCTAGCGGTACGGGGAATGAGCAGTTCTTC	CASSLRPSGTGNEQFF
TRBV7-2	TRBJ2-7	.	TGTGCCAGCAGCTTAGGAGGCAGCGAAGCCCCCTACGAGCAGTACTTC	CASSLGGSEAPYEQYF
TRBV6-1	TRBJ1-1	.	TGTGCCAGCAGTGACGGGGGGGAGAACACTGAAGCTTTCTTT	CASSDGGENTEAFF
TRBV19	TRBJ2-1	TRBD2	TGTGCCAGTAGTGTCACTAGCGGGAGTTATGAGCAGTTCTTC	CASSVTSGSYEQFF
TRBV28	TRBJ1-5	.	TGTGCCAGCAGTCTACCGGGACTCCGGGGGGGAAGCAATCAGCCCCAGCATTTT	CASSLPGLRGGSNQPQHF
TRBV9	TRBJ2-3	.	TGTGCCAGCAGCGTCAAGGGGAGCACAGATACGCAGTATTTT	CASSVKGSTDTQYF
TRBV19	TRBJ1-5	.	TGTGCCAGTAGTCCGCACCTCAGGGGCACCAATCAGCCCCAGCATTTT	CASSPHLRGTNQPQHF
TRBV10-3	TRBJ1-1	.	TGTGCCTCAGGGGAGGGGTGGACCGTGAACACTGAAGCTTTCTTT	CASGEGWTVNTEAFF
TRBV7-9	TRBJ1-2	.	TGTGCCAGCACCCTAATGGTAGGGGAAAGTGGCTACACCTTC	CASTLMVGESGYTF
TRBV9	TRBJ2-3	TRBD2	TGTGCCAGCAGCGTAGCTCCTGGCGGGAGTGGGACAGATACGCAGTATTTT	CASSVAPGGSGTDTQYF
TRBV5-5	TRBJ2-7	.	TGTGCCAGCAGCTCTCGACAGACCCTCTCCTACGAGCAGTACTTC	CASSSRQTLSYEQYF
TRBV6-6	TRBJ2-5	.	TGTGCCAGCAGTTACTCGGCGAGGAAGGAAGAGACCCAGTACTTC	CASSYSARKEETQYF